Listed below are T cell receptor beta chains from one sample, sequenced in a study of shared clonotypes between healthy human individuals. Measured with immunoSEQ multiplex PCR; TCRdb has only the in-frame clones, and not every one. The repertoire holds 2 million to 2.5 million clones, with just over 90% as singletons. Sequencing used naive CD8+ T cells from PBMCs. Receptors were obtained from a young man in good health. Some clones in this sample may be carry-over from other donors' samples. Both conserved end residues are part of each CDR3. A D gene is named only where the DNA matches it firmly. Size is stated for part of the rows, as once, few or many counts, or as a class when the clone is expanded.

D: TRBD2; length: 17; V: TRBV4-1; size: .; J: TRBJ2-3; CDR3: CASSQELLAGVADTQYF; DNA: TGCGCCAGCAGCCAAGAGCTTTTAGCGGGAGTGGCAGATACGCAGTATTTT
D: .; length: 15; V: TRBV6-5; size: .; J: TRBJ1-1; CDR3: CASSYSAQSNTEAFF; DNA: TGTGCCAGCAGTTACTCTGCGCAGTCGAACACTGAAGCTTTCTTT
D: TRBD1; length: 14; V: TRBV7-9; size: once; J: TRBJ1-1; CDR3: CASSKPDRGPEAFF; DNA: TGTGCCAGCAGCAAGCCGGACAGGGGTCCCGAAGCTTTCTTT
D: TRBD1; length: 18; V: TRBV2; size: .; J: TRBJ1-1; CDR3: CASSGPGQGISMNTEAFF; DNA: TGTGCCAGCAGCGGTCCGGGACAGGGAATTTCCATGAACACTGAAGCTTTCTTT
D: TRBD1; length: 19; V: TRBV7-2; size: .; J: TRBJ1-3; CDR3: CASSLEMDRALPSGNTIYF; DNA: TGTGCCAGCAGCTTAGAGATGGACAGGGCCCTTCCCTCTGGAAACACCATATATTTT
D: TRBD2; length: 17; V: TRBV10-3; size: .; J: TRBJ2-2; CDR3: CAISERVAGANTGELFF; DNA: TGTGCCATCAGTGAAAGGGTAGCGGGAGCAAACACCGGGGAGCTGTTTTTT
D: .; length: 13; V: TRBV10-2; size: .; J: TRBJ1-5; CDR3: CASSQNREQPQHF; DNA: TGCGCCAGCAGCCAAAACAGGGAGCAGCCCCAGCATTTT
D: TRBD2; length: 18; V: TRBV25-1; size: .; J: TRBJ2-1; CDR3: CASSERFPGTSGDNEQFF; DNA: TGTGCCAGCAGTGAAAGGTTTCCAGGGACTAGCGGAGACAATGAGCAGTTCTTC
D: .; length: 14; V: TRBV6-1; size: .; J: TRBJ2-7; CDR3: CASTPRESSYEQYF; DNA: TGTGCCAGCACCCCCCGAGAGTCCTCCTACGAGCAGTACTTC
D: .; length: 12; V: TRBV30; size: once; J: TRBJ2-3; CDR3: CAWSLGADTQYF; DNA: TGTGCCTGGAGTTTAGGGGCAGATACGCAGTATTTT
D: .; length: 14; V: TRBV28; size: .; J: TRBJ1-2; CDR3: CASSLPTGIYGYTF; DNA: TGTGCCAGCAGTTTACCGACAGGAATCTATGGCTACACCTTC
D: .; length: 13; V: TRBV29-1; size: .; J: TRBJ2-1; CDR3: CSVELQTYNEQFF; DNA: TGCAGCGTTGAACTTCAAACCTACAATGAGCAGTTCTTC
D: .; length: 11; V: TRBV11-2; size: .; J: TRBJ2-5; CDR3: CASSPTQTQYF; DNA: TGTGCCAGCAGCCCGACCCAGACCCAGTACTTC
D: TRBD2; length: 14; V: TRBV7-6; size: .; J: TRBJ2-1; CDR3: CASRGSLAANEQFF; DNA: TGTGCCTCCCGGGGGTCACTAGCGGCTAATGAGCAGTTCTTC
D: .; length: 15; V: TRBV7-9; size: .; J: TRBJ2-7; CDR3: CASSLVNRPNYEQYF; DNA: TGTGCCAGCAGCTTAGTCAACAGGCCTAACTACGAGCAGTACTTC
D: TRBD2; length: 15; V: TRBV10-3; size: .; J: TRBJ2-1; CDR3: CAISEGLAEYNEQFF; DNA: TGTGCCATCAGTGAAGGACTAGCGGAATACAATGAGCAGTTCTTC
D: .; length: 17; V: TRBV27; size: .; J: TRBJ2-7; CDR3: CASSSYQTIRQNYEQYF; DNA: TGTGCCAGCAGTTCCTACCAAACCATCAGACAGAACTACGAGCAGTACTTC
D: TRBD1; length: 14; V: TRBV7-8; size: .; J: TRBJ2-7; CDR3: CASSLGTGTVEQYF; DNA: TGTGCCAGCAGCTTAGGGACAGGGACGGTCGAGCAGTACTTC
D: .; length: 13; V: TRBV6-5; size: .; J: TRBJ2-7; CDR3: CASSYSTVTEQYF; DNA: TGTGCCAGCAGTTACTCGACAGTAACCGAGCAGTACTTC
D: TRBD1; length: 14; V: TRBV6-1; size: .; J: TRBJ2-7; CDR3: CASSAGTAPYEQYF; DNA: TGTGCCAGTTCGGCCGGGACAGCTCCCTACGAGCAGTACTTC
D: .; length: 14; V: TRBV6-5; size: .; J: TRBJ1-3; CDR3: CASAGGVSGNTIYF; DNA: TGTGCCAGTGCGGGGGGCGTCTCTGGAAACACCATATATTTT
D: .; length: 12; V: TRBV28; size: .; J: TRBJ1-1; CDR3: CASSLWPGEAFF; DNA: TGTGCCAGCAGTTTATGGCCAGGGGAAGCTTTCTTT
D: TRBD2; length: 17; V: TRBV27; size: .; J: TRBJ2-3; CDR3: CASSKPPLAGGIDTQYF; DNA: TGTGCCAGCAGTAAGCCGCCCCTAGCGGGAGGAATAGATACGCAGTATTTT
D: TRBD2; length: 15; V: TRBV7-2; size: .; J: TRBJ2-1; CDR3: CASRGRTSGDNEQFF; DNA: TGTGCCAGCAGAGGTAGGACTAGCGGGGACAATGAGCAGTTCTTC
D: .; length: 15; V: TRBV28; size: .; J: TRBJ2-7; CDR3: CASSPLRAERREQYF; DNA: TGTGCCAGCAGCCCTTTACGGGCGGAGCGCCGTGAGCAGTACTTC
D: .; length: 14; V: TRBV27; size: .; J: TRBJ2-1; CDR3: CASTPGGGYNEQFF; DNA: TGTGCCAGCACCCCGGGGGGCGGCTACAATGAGCAGTTCTTC
D: .; length: 13; V: TRBV27; size: .; J: TRBJ2-7; CDR3: CASSPGPFGEQYF; DNA: TGTGCCAGCAGTCCGGGCCCCTTTGGAGAGCAGTACTTC
D: .; length: 13; V: TRBV6-5; size: .; J: TRBJ1-2; CDR3: CASSAGAILGYTF; DNA: TGTGCCAGCAGCGCCGGGGCTATTCTCGGCTACACCTTC
D: .; length: 16; V: TRBV27; size: .; J: TRBJ1-2; CDR3: CASSLKAGAAIYGYTF; DNA: TGTGCCAGCAGTTTAAAGGCTGGGGCCGCCATCTATGGCTACACCTTC
D: .; length: 14; V: TRBV6-6; size: .; J: TRBJ2-2; CDR3: CASRPDGDTGELFF; DNA: TGTGCCAGCAGGCCCGACGGAGACACCGGGGAGCTGTTTTTT
D: .; length: 13; V: TRBV18; size: .; J: TRBJ1-1; CDR3: CASSPGPSGEAFF; DNA: TGTGCCAGCTCACCTGGACCCTCCGGTGAAGCTTTCTTT
D: .; length: 14; V: TRBV18; size: .; J: TRBJ2-7; CDR3: CASSQAGLGYEQYF; DNA: TGTGCCAGCTCACAGGCAGGGCTTGGCTACGAGCAGTACTTC
D: .; length: 12; V: TRBV29-1; size: .; J: TRBJ1-6; CDR3: CSAGEGDSPLHF; DNA: TGCAGCGCCGGAGAGGGTGATTCACCCCTCCACTTT
D: .; length: 11; V: TRBV5-4; size: .; J: TRBJ2-1; CDR3: CASWADNEQFF; DNA: TGTGCCAGCTGGGCGGACAATGAGCAGTTCTTC
D: .; length: 12; V: TRBV30; size: .; J: TRBJ1-1; CDR3: CAWSVLTFEAFF; DNA: TGTGCCTGGAGTGTACTAACATTTGAAGCTTTCTTT
D: .; length: 15; V: TRBV2; size: .; J: TRBJ2-1; CDR3: CASSDEHDFYNEQFF; DNA: TGTGCCAGCAGTGATGAACACGACTTCTACAATGAGCAGTTCTTC
D: .; length: 14; V: TRBV29-1; size: .; J: TRBJ2-7; CDR3: CSVAGGSSVHEQYF; DNA: TGCAGCGTTGCAGGAGGCTCCTCCGTCCACGAGCAGTACTTC
D: .; length: 15; V: TRBV11-2; size: .; J: TRBJ2-3; CDR3: CASSLVGAYTDTQYF; DNA: TGTGCCAGCAGCTTAGTGGGCGCCTACACAGATACGCAGTATTTT
D: .; length: 13; V: TRBV6-5; size: once; J: TRBJ1-1; CDR3: CASRQSLNTEAFF; DNA: TGTGCCAGCAGGCAATCCTTGAACACTGAAGCTTTCTTT
D: .; length: 12; V: TRBV15; size: .; J: TRBJ2-1; CDR3: CATSGGVNEQFF; DNA: TGTGCCACCAGCGGCGGGGTGAATGAGCAGTTCTTC
D: .; length: 15; V: TRBV25-1; size: once; J: TRBJ1-6; CDR3: CASSESGVYNSPLHF; DNA: TGTGCCAGCAGTGAATCGGGGGTTTATAATTCACCCCTCCACTTT
D: TRBD2; length: 15; V: TRBV2; size: .; J: TRBJ2-7; CDR3: CASSEEAGVMNEQYF; DNA: TGTGCCAGCAGTGAGGAGGCGGGAGTCATGAACGAGCAGTACTTC
D: .; length: 15; V: TRBV6-4; size: .; J: TRBJ1-1; CDR3: CASSEGFGVNTEAFF; DNA: TGTGCCAGCAGTGAGGGATTCGGGGTGAACACTGAAGCTTTCTTT
D: .; length: 13; V: TRBV27; size: .; J: TRBJ2-7; CDR3: CASGIGESYEQYF; DNA: TGTGCCAGCGGTATAGGGGAATCCTACGAGCAGTACTTC
D: TRBD1; length: 13; V: TRBV7-2; size: .; J: TRBJ1-6; CDR3: CASRDRDNSPLHF; DNA: TGTGCCAGCAGGGACAGGGATAATTCACCCCTCCACTTT
D: TRBD2; length: 14; V: TRBV25-1; size: .; J: TRBJ2-3; CDR3: CASSGLAVTDTQYF; DNA: TGTGCCAGCAGCGGACTAGCGGTCACAGATACGCAGTATTTT
D: TRBD2; length: 14; V: TRBV15; size: once; J: TRBJ2-7; CDR3: CAGFSGREEYEQYF; DNA: TGTGCCGGGTTTAGCGGGAGGGAGGAATACGAGCAGTACTTC
D: .; length: 17; V: TRBV4-1; size: .; J: TRBJ2-1; CDR3: CASSQEGRGTSRGEQFF; DNA: TGCGCCAGCAGCCAAGAGGGGCGGGGCACCTCACGGGGTGAGCAGTTCTTC
D: .; length: 13; V: TRBV30; size: .; J: TRBJ1-6; CDR3: CAWETDYNSPLHF; DNA: TGTGCCTGGGAGACTGATTATAATTCACCCCTCCACTTT
D: .; length: 15; V: TRBV19; size: .; J: TRBJ2-1; CDR3: CASSMEGHSYNEQFF; DNA: TGTGCCAGTAGTATGGAGGGGCACTCCTACAATGAGCAGTTCTTC
D: .; length: 19; V: TRBV10-3; size: .; J: TRBJ2-6; CDR3: CAISQSGGGPHAGANVLTF; DNA: TGTGCCATCAGTCAGTCTGGGGGGGGGCCTCACGCTGGGGCCAACGTCCTGACTTTC
D: TRBD1; length: 15; V: TRBV28; size: once; J: TRBJ1-4; CDR3: CASSPLTGGREKLFF; DNA: TGTGCCAGCAGCCCCCTGACAGGGGGTAGGGAAAAACTGTTTTTT
D: .; length: 14; V: TRBV29-1; size: .; J: TRBJ2-1; CDR3: CSVGDADSYNEQFF; DNA: TGCAGCGTTGGGGATGCGGATTCCTACAATGAGCAGTTCTTC
D: .; length: 15; V: TRBV7-9; size: .; J: TRBJ1-1; CDR3: CASSFRGDLNTEAFF; DNA: TGTGCCAGCAGCTTCCGGGGGGACCTGAACACTGAAGCTTTCTTT
D: TRBD2; length: 16; V: TRBV5-1; size: .; J: TRBJ2-3; CDR3: CASSPKLAARTDTQYF; DNA: TGCGCCAGCAGCCCTAAACTAGCGGCCCGCACAGATACGCAGTATTTT